The clone carrying this T cell receptor beta chain was recorded once. Antigen: not known. The data originate from a study of CD8 T cells in ankylosing spondylitis. CDR1 is SGHAT, CDR2 FQNNGV, per germline. The CDR3 sequence is 17 residues long. Germline trimming cut 5 bases from V and 7 bases from J; bases unmatched to any gene: 12. Overall study results and limits: A TCR beta motif of seven or eight highly homologous variants appeared characteristic of ankylosing spondylitis blood.

Scientists made TCR beta libraries using quantitative 5'-RACE with molecular barcodes. Each CDR3 protein gets one entry after TCRdb re-called the 5' RACE reads with MiXCR. The sample has some 87,000 distinct CDR3 sequences, around 25% seen once; the top ten hold around 60%. The chain uses TRBV11-2 and TRBJ2-1, with 12 positions matching TRBD2. The sequence came from a male donor with ankylosing spondylitis or in good health (not recorded which). The material sequenced was blood, either unsorted or a sorted T cell fraction (not recorded which). This chain's CDR3 is CASSPGTSGPWGNEQFF. As DNA, the CDR3 is TGTGCCAGCAGCCCGGGGACTAGCGGGCCCTGGGGGAATGAGCAGTTCTTC.